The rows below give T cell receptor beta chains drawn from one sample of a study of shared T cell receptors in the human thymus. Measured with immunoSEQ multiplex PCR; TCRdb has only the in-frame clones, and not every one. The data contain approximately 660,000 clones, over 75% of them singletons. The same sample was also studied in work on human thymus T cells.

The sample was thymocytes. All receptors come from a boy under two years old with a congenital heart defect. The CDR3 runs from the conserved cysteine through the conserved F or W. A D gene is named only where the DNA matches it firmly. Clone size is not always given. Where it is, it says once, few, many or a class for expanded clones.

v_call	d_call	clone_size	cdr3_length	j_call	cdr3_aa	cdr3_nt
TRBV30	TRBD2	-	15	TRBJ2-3	CAWSVPGGGADTQYF	TGTGCCTGGAGTGTACCGGGCGGGGGGGCAGATACGCAGTATTTT
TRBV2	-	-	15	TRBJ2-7	CASSEELRSSYEQYF	TGTGCCAGCAGTGAAGAGTTGCGCTCCTCCTACGAGCAGTACTTC
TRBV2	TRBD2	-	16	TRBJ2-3	CASSPPGTRGPDTQYF	TGTGCCAGCAGCCCCCCAGGGACTAGAGGCCCAGATACGCAGTATTTT
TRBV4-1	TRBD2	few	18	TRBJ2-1	CASSPGLAGPHSYNEQFF	TGCGCCAGCAGCCCGGGACTAGCGGGACCCCACTCCTACAATGAGCAGTTCTTC
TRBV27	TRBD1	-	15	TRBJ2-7	CASRPGTGDPYEQYF	TGTGCCAGCAGGCCCGGGACAGGGGACCCCTACGAGCAGTACTTC
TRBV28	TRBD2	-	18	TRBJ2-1	CASSQTPKTSESCNEQFF	TGTGCCAGCAGTCAAACCCCCAAAACTAGCGAATCTTGCAATGAGCAGTTCTTC
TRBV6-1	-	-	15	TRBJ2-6	CASRDLSSGANVLTF	TGTGCCAGCAGAGACTTAAGCTCTGGGGCCAACGTCCTGACTTTC
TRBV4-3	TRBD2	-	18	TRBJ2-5	CASSQVWRGVRTRETQYF	TGCGCCAGCAGCCAAGTTTGGCGGGGGGTCCGTACACGAGAGACCCAGTACTTC
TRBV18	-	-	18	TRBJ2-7	CASSFPGGPEERDYEQYF	TGTGCCAGCTCCTTCCCGGGGGGCCCCGAAGAGCGGGACTACGAGCAGTACTTC
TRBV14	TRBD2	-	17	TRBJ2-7	CASSQMASGRRYYEQYF	TGTGCCAGCAGCCAGATGGCTAGCGGGAGGAGGTACTACGAGCAGTACTTC
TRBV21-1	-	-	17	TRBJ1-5	CASSKRQGALRDQPQHF	TGTGCCAGCAGCAAAAGACAGGGGGCGCTTAGGGATCAGCCCCAGCATTTT
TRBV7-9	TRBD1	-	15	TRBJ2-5	CASSLPTGVGETQYF	TGTGCCAGCAGCTTACCAACAGGGGTCGGCGAGACCCAGTACTTC
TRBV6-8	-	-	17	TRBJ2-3	CASSRPGLEGGTDTQYF	TGTGCCAGCAGTCGCCCGGGACTGGAGGGTGGCACAGATACGCAGTATTTT
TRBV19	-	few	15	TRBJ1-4	CASSIRDRRNEKLFF	TGTGCCAGTAGTATTCGAGACAGGCGGAATGAAAAACTGTTTTTT
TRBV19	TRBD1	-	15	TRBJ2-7	CASSDRVSTTYEQYF	TGTGCCAGTAGTGACAGGGTCTCTACAACCTACGAGCAGTACTTC
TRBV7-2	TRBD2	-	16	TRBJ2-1	CASSLRGLAEENEQFF	TGTGCCAGCAGCTTACGAGGACTAGCGGAAGAAAATGAGCAGTTCTTC
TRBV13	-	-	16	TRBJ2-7	CASSPPAGSKKYEQYF	TGTGCCAGCAGCCCCCCGGCGGGGAGTAAAAAATACGAGCAGTACTTC
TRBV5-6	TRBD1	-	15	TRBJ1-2	CASSVGDRAADGYTF	TGTGCCAGCAGCGTCGGGGACAGGGCCGCAGATGGCTACACCTTC
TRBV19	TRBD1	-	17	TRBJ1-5	CASSIAYRGPSYQPQHF	TGTGCCAGTAGTATAGCCTACAGGGGGCCTTCATATCAGCCCCAGCATTTT
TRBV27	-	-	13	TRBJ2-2	CASSTEDTGELFF	TGTGCCAGCAGCACAGAAGACACCGGGGAGCTGTTTTTT
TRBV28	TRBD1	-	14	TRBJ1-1	CASSPGQEDTEAFF	TGTGCCAGCAGTCCCGGACAGGAGGACACTGAAGCTTTCTTT
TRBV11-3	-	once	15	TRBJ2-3	CASSLGGSRTDTQYF	TGTGCCAGCAGCTTAGGAGGGTCCCGCACAGATACGCAGTATTTT
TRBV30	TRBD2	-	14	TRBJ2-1	CAWSELAETDEQFF	TGTGCCTGGAGTGAACTAGCGGAAACCGATGAGCAGTTCTTC
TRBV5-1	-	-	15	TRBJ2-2	CASSLGSGNTGELFF	TGCGCCAGCAGCTTAGGTAGCGGGAACACCGGGGAGCTGTTTTTT
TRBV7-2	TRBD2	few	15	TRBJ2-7	CASSLGTSGSYEQYF	TGTGCCAGCAGCTTGGGGACTAGCGGATCCTACGAGCAGTACTTC
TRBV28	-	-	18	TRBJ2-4	CASRTGSWGVSAKNIQYF	TGTGCCAGCAGGACCGGGTCATGGGGCGTGTCGGCCAAAAACATTCAGTACTTC
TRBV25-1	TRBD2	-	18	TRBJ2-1	CASSHVLDGTSVYNEQFF	TGTGCCAGCAGTCATGTCTTAGATGGGACTAGCGTTTACAATGAGCAGTTCTTC
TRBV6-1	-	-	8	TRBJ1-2	CASSSYTF	TGTGCCAGCAGCAGCTACACCTTC
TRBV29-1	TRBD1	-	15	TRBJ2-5	CSVASVTGGQETQYF	TGCAGCGTTGCATCGGTCACAGGGGGGCAAGAGACCCAGTACTTC
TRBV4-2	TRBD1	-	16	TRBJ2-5	CASSQHDRDSQETQYF	TGTGCCAGCAGCCAACACGACCGGGACAGCCAAGAGACCCAGTACTTC
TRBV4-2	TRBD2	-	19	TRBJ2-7	CASSQDVGLAGPSSYEQYF	TGTGCCAGCAGCCAAGATGTGGGACTAGCGGGACCGAGCTCCTACGAGCAGTACTTC
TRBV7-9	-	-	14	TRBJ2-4	CASSLIQAKNIQYF	TGTGCCAGCAGCTTAATTCAGGCCAAAAACATTCAGTACTTC
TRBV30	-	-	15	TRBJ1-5	CAWTSTGQPNQPQHF	TGTGCCTGGACCTCTACCGGACAGCCTAATCAGCCCCAGCATTTT
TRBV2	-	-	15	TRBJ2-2	CASSEAPRSTGELFF	TGTGCCAGCAGTGAAGCCCCTAGGTCTACCGGGGAGCTGTTTTTT
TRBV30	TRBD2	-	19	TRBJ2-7	CAWSGAWGGAGSPSYEQYF	TGTGCCTGGAGTGGGGCTTGGGGGGGAGCTGGGTCGCCGTCCTACGAGCAGTACTTC
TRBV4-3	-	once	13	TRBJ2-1	CASSQPPNNEQFF	TGCGCCAGCAGCCAACCCCCCAACAATGAGCAGTTCTTC
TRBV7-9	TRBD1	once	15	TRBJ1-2	CASSSSRDRSYGYTF	TGTGCCAGCAGTTCGAGTCGGGACAGGTCGTATGGCTACACCTTC
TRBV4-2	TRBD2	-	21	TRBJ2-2	CASSQGLWQTSGRGNTGELFF	TGTGCCAGCAGCCAGGGCTTATGGCAGACTAGCGGGAGGGGGAACACCGGGGAGCTGTTTTTT
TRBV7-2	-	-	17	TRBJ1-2	CASSPRVRAPINYGYTF	TGTGCCAGCAGCCCTAGGGTGAGGGCCCCTATTAACTATGGCTACACCTTC
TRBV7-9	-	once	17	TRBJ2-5	CASRPRGGLSYQETQYF	TGTGCCAGCAGACCCCGTGGGGGCCTTTCGTACCAAGAGACCCAGTACTTC